One and the same sample provided the 15 T cell receptor beta chains below, sequenced in a study of blood T cells in healthy people across ages. The use of a sample-barcoded 5' primer and a J-beta primer mix characterized a second PCR of roughly 6 to 11 cycles. TCRdb re-derived calls from the 5' RACE reads in MiXCR, one entry per CDR3 protein. The sample lists fewer than 2,000,000 distinct CDR3 sequences; around 40% were seen once. The sample consisted of blood. These receptor sequences come from a human donor in good health.

In this sample, this clonotype turned up once. This chain uses TRBV20-1 with TRBJ1-2; 7 nucleotides match TRBD1. J was trimmed by 2 bases and V by 3 bases; bases with no gene match: 6. Germline V gives CDR1 DFQATT, CDR2 SNEGSKA (reference sequence). This CDR3 comprises 14 residues. In DNA form, the CDR3 reads TGCAGTGCTAGCCGGACAGGATTGAACTATGGCTACACCTTC. This gives the protein CSASRTGLNYGYTF.

In DNA, the CDR3 is TGCGCCAGCAGCCAAGATGGGGAGTCCTCCTACAATGAGCAGTTCTTC. This sequence encodes CASSQDGESSYNEQFF. The chain links TRBV4-3 to TRBJ2-1; perhaps TRBD2 as D (5 bases). V was cut by 0 bases and J by 0 bases, with 9 bases left in between. The CDR3 is 16 amino acids. CDR1 LGHNA and CDR2 YSLEER come from the germline V gene.

CDR3 sequence (DNA): TGCGCCAGCAGCCCCAGACTAGCGGGCCTCTGGGATGAGCAGTTCTTC. Its translation: CASSPRLAGLWDEQFF. V usage is TRBV4-1 and J usage is TRBJ2-1; 10 nucleotides match TRBD2. Germline loops: CDR1 MGHRA, CDR2 YSYEKL. After removal of 4 bases from V and 8 bases from J, the junction contained 11 bases not matched to a gene. The CDR3 is 16 residues long.

The chain combines TRBV5-1 with TRBJ2-4; possible D gene TRBD2, 5 bases. The closer fit of TRBJ2-7 to the DNA end suggests the J call may be wrong. Germline CDR1 SGHRS, CDR2 YFSETQ. CDR3 length: 14 residues. The CDR3 nucleotides read TGCGCCAGCAGCTCACCGGACGGGATCTACGAGCAGTACTTC. Translating it yields CASSSPDGIYEQYF.

This rearrangement joins TRBV6-5 to TRBJ1-4; weak D call: TRBD1 (6 bases). With 5 bases removed from V and 10 bases from J, the gap between germline ends came to 17 bases. Germline assignment: CDR1 MNHEY and CDR2 SVGAGI. The CDR3 covers 14 residues. The CDR3 sequence is CASSPSEGGGKLFF. The CDR3 nucleotides read TGTGCCAGCAGTCCCTCGGAGGGGGGAGGAAAACTGTTTTTT.

The V gene is TRBV12-3 or TRBV12-4, the J gene TRBJ2-3, with D unclear. V gave up 5 bases and J gave up 6 bases, with 18 bases separating them. CDR3 length: 15 residues. CDR3 nucleotides: TGTGCCAGCAGTCCCGACTCAGTGCTTCGGGATACGCAGTATTTT. It translates to CASSPDSVLRDTQYF.

This clonotype was seen only a few times. This rearrangement joins TRBV5-1 to TRBJ2-1; D is unclear. Per germline, CDR1 SGHRS and CDR2 YFSETQ. This CDR3 has 16 amino acids. Trimming cost V 4 bases and J 1 base, with 15 bases left between them. The CDR3 nucleotides are TGCGCCAGCAGCGTCGGACCCTCACCGTCCTACAATGAGCAGTTCTTC. Its protein is CASSVGPSPSYNEQFF.

V and J are TRBV4-2 and TRBJ2-3; a possible D gene is TRBD1 (6 bases). This CDR3 has 18 amino acids. V lost 0 bases, J lost 0 bases, and 16 bases lay in between. CDR1 is LGHNA and CDR2 is YNFKEQ in the germline V gene. The CDR3 spells CASSQEDTGSLSTDTQYF. CDR3 DNA: TGTGCCAGCAGCCAAGAGGACACAGGGTCCCTTAGCACAGATACGCAGTATTTT.

The chain recombines TRBV4-2 with TRBJ1-1; no reliable D call. V shed 2 bases and J shed 3 bases, with 10 bases lying between them. CDR3 size: 14 residues. Germline V gives CDR1 LGHNA, CDR2 YNFKEQ. The CDR3 reads CASSQMMGYTEAFF. DNA of the CDR3: TGTGCCAGCAGCCAAATGATGGGGTACACTGAAGCTTTCTTT.

To note about this clonotype: This may stem from a read error, because a much larger clone lies one nucleotide away. This rearrangement joins TRBV7-9 to TRBJ2-1; D call uncertain. The CDR3 is 16 amino acids. The germline V gene has CDR1 SEHNR and CDR2 FQNEAQ (reference sequence). V lost 9 bases, J lost 0 bases, and 18 bases lay in between. CDR3 amino acids: CASYIFRLSSYNEQFF. Written as DNA, the CDR3 is TGTGCCAGTTATATATTCAGGTTGTCCTCCTACAATGAGCAGTTCTTC.

This clonotype was counted a few times. V and J are TRBV7-2 and TRBJ2-1, with 13 bases aligning to TRBD2. The CDR3 runs 13 residues. After removal of 7 bases from V and 7 bases from J, the junction contained 1 base not matched to a gene. Looked up from germline, CDR1 is SGHTA and CDR2 is FQGNSA. CDR3 nucleotides: TGTGCCAGCAAACTAGCGGGGGGGAATGAGCAGTTCTTC. Residues: CASKLAGGNEQFF.

This rearrangement joins TRBV20-1 to TRBJ1-4; no definite D call. The CDR3 spans 14 residues. Deletions cut 1 base from V and 3 bases from J, with 9 bases between. The germline V gene encodes CDR1 DFQATT and CDR2 SNEGSKA (reference sequence). CDR3 sequence: CSARGVHPNEKLFF. In DNA, the CDR3 is TGCAGTGCTAGAGGGGTGCATCCTAATGAAAAACTGTTTTTT.

The V gene is TRBV10-3, the J gene TRBJ2-5, with D possibly being TRBD1 (6 bases). Germline loops: CDR1 ENHRY, CDR2 SYGVKD. The CDR3 has 16 amino acids. Trimming pared 4 bases from V and 2 bases from J, leaving 17 bases between. The CDR3 here is CAISATQGMGQETQYF. CDR3 coding DNA: TGTGCCATCAGTGCTACACAGGGTATGGGACAAGAGACCCAGTACTTC.

The rearrangement links TRBV6-5 to TRBJ2-2; D uncertain. The CDR3 extends over 14 amino acids. Germline values: CDR1 MNHEY, CDR2 SVGAGI. Trimming left V 7 bases short and J 0 bases short, with 9 bases between. The CDR3 here is CASISATNTGELFF. CDR3 sequence (DNA): TGTGCCAGCATTTCAGCTACGAACACCGGGGAGCTGTTTTTT.

The chain uses TRBV4-2 and TRBJ2-1; the D call may be TRBD1 or TRBD2 (6 bases each). Trimming cost V 0 bases and J 7 bases, with 16 bases left between them. Germline loops: CDR1 LGHNA, CDR2 YNFKEQ. CDR3 length: 16 amino acids. In nucleotides, the CDR3 is TGTGCCAGCAGCCAAGAAAGGGGGACGGGGGAAAATGAGCAGTTCTTC. Translation: CASSQERGTGENEQFF.